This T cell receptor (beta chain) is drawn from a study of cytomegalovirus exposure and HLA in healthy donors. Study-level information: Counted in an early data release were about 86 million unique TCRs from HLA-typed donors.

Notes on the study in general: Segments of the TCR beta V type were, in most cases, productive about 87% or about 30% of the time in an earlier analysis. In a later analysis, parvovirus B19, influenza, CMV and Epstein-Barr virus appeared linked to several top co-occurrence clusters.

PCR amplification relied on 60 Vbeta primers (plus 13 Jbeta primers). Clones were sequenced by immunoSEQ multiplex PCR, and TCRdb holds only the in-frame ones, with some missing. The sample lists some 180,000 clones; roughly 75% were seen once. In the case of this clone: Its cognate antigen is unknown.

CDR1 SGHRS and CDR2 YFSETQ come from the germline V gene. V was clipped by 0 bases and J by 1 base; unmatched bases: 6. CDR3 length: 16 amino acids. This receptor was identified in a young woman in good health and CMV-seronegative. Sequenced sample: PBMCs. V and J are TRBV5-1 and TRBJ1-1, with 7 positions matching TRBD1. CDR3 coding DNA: TGCGCCAGCAGCTTGGGACAGGGAGGACCGAACACTGAAGCTTTCTTT. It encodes CASSLGQGGPNTEAFF.